Listed below are T cell receptor beta chains from one sample, sequenced in a study of CD8 T cells in ankylosing spondylitis. In TCRdb, the 5' RACE reads were re-called with MiXCR into one record per CDR3 protein. The data contain over 700,000 distinct CDR3 sequences, roughly 20% of them singletons. The sample taken for sequencing was blood, either unsorted or a sorted T cell fraction (not recorded which). Receptors were obtained from a male donor with ankylosing spondylitis. Both conserved end residues are part of each CDR3. A D gene is named only where the DNA matches it firmly. Expanded clones are given a class, and other clones once, few, many or no size at all.

len: 15
d_gene: .
v_gene: TRBV6-1
abundance: few
j_gene: TRBJ2-7
CDR3aa: CASSPRAISSYEQYF
CDR3nt: TGTGCCAGCAGCCCCCGGGCAATCTCCTCCTACGAGCAGTACTTC

len: 13
d_gene: .
v_gene: TRBV19
abundance: .
j_gene: TRBJ2-7
CDR3aa: CASSIGRVYEQYF
CDR3nt: TGTGCCAGTAGTATTGGCAGGGTCTACGAGCAGTACTTC

len: 12
d_gene: .
v_gene: TRBV11-2
abundance: many
j_gene: TRBJ2-7
CDR3aa: CASSLLAYEQYF
CDR3nt: TGTGCCAGCAGCTTACTAGCGTACGAGCAGTACTTC

len: 11
d_gene: .
v_gene: TRBV5-6
abundance: .
j_gene: TRBJ2-6
CDR3aa: CASSSETVLTF
CDR3nt: TGTGCCAGCAGCTCTGAAACCGTCCTGACTTTC

len: 14
d_gene: .
v_gene: TRBV3-1
abundance: .
j_gene: TRBJ2-7
CDR3aa: CASSQATGNYEQYF
CDR3nt: TGTGCCAGCAGCCAAGCTACAGGAAACTACGAGCAGTACTTC

len: 15
d_gene: TRBD1
v_gene: TRBV15
abundance: .
j_gene: TRBJ1-2
CDR3aa: CATSRETGGHYGYTF
CDR3nt: TGTGCCACCAGCAGAGAGACAGGGGGACACTATGGCTACACCTTC

len: 13
d_gene: TRBD1
v_gene: TRBV15
abundance: few
j_gene: TRBJ2-1
CDR3aa: CAIGQGSYNEQFF
CDR3nt: TGTGCCATCGGACAGGGGTCTTACAATGAGCAGTTCTTC

len: 14
d_gene: TRBD2
v_gene: TRBV10-3
abundance: .
j_gene: TRBJ2-5
CDR3aa: CAISVSSGRQTQYF
CDR3nt: TGTGCCATCAGTGTATCTAGCGGGAGACAGACCCAGTACTTC

len: 15
d_gene: TRBD1
v_gene: TRBV12-3/TRBV12-4
abundance: few
j_gene: TRBJ1-1
CDR3aa: CASSPRTGLDTEAFF
CDR3nt: TGTGCCAGCAGTCCACGGACAGGGCTAGACACTGAAGCTTTCTTT

len: 12
d_gene: .
v_gene: TRBV5-1
abundance: .
j_gene: TRBJ1-1
CDR3aa: CASSLEWGEAFF
CDR3nt: TGCGCCAGCAGCTTGGAGTGGGGGGAAGCTTTCTTT

len: 13
d_gene: .
v_gene: TRBV7-2
abundance: .
j_gene: TRBJ2-7
CDR3aa: CASSSRQPYEQYF
CDR3nt: TGTGCCAGCAGCTCAAGACAGCCCTACGAGCAGTACTTC

len: 13
d_gene: .
v_gene: TRBV7-9
abundance: .
j_gene: TRBJ1-1
CDR3aa: CASSLLGQPRGFF
CDR3nt: TGTGCCAGCAGCTTACTTGGACAACCTAGGGGTTTCTTT

len: 13
d_gene: TRBD1
v_gene: TRBV20-1
abundance: many
j_gene: TRBJ1-1
CDR3aa: CSASGQGGTEAFF
CDR3nt: TGCAGTGCTAGCGGACAGGGTGGCACTGAAGCTTTCTTT

len: 14
d_gene: .
v_gene: TRBV12-3/TRBV12-4
abundance: .
j_gene: TRBJ1-5
CDR3aa: CASSFGTLYQPQHF
CDR3nt: TGTGCCAGCAGTTTCGGGACCCTTTACCAGCCCCAGCATTTT

len: 15
d_gene: TRBD1
v_gene: TRBV12-3/TRBV12-4
abundance: few
j_gene: TRBJ2-2
CDR3aa: CASSTGQGYTGELFF
CDR3nt: TGTGCCAGCAGTACCGGACAGGGGTACACCGGGGAGCTGTTTTTT

len: 11
d_gene: .
v_gene: TRBV20-1
abundance: .
j_gene: TRBJ1-1
CDR3aa: CSAKTNTEAFF
CDR3nt: TGCAGTGCCAAAACTAACACTGAAGCTTTCTTT

len: 14
d_gene: TRBD1
v_gene: TRBV5-1
abundance: .
j_gene: TRBJ1-2
CDR3aa: CASLGQGFVYGYTF
CDR3nt: TGCGCCAGCCTGGGACAGGGCTTCGTCTATGGCTACACCTTC

len: 13
d_gene: TRBD1
v_gene: TRBV11-2
abundance: few
j_gene: TRBJ2-7
CDR3aa: CASSLTGAWEQYF
CDR3nt: TGTGCCAGCAGCTTGACAGGGGCTTGGGAGCAGTACTTC

len: 14
d_gene: .
v_gene: TRBV7-6
abundance: .
j_gene: TRBJ2-7
CDR3aa: CASSLRQASYEQYF
CDR3nt: TGTGCCAGCAGCCTCCGACAGGCCAGCTACGAGCAGTACTTC

len: 15
d_gene: .
v_gene: TRBV9
abundance: many
j_gene: TRBJ1-5
CDR3aa: CASSVRVYSNQPQHF
CDR3nt: TGTGCCAGCAGCGTACGCGTGTATAGCAATCAGCCCCAGCATTTT

len: 16
d_gene: TRBD2
v_gene: TRBV29-1
abundance: few
j_gene: TRBJ2-1
CDR3aa: CSVEDLAGALGNEQFF
CDR3nt: TGCAGCGTTGAAGATCTAGCGGGAGCCTTAGGCAATGAGCAGTTCTTC

len: 16
d_gene: TRBD1
v_gene: TRBV5-1
abundance: .
j_gene: TRBJ1-4
CDR3aa: CASSPGQGSLGEKLFF
CDR3nt: TGCGCCAGCAGCCCGGGACAGGGTTCCCTTGGTGAAAAACTGTTTTTT

len: 18
d_gene: .
v_gene: TRBV11-1
abundance: .
j_gene: TRBJ2-1
CDR3aa: CASSGRPGVADSYNEQFF
CDR3nt: TGTGCCAGCAGCGGGCGCCCGGGGGTAGCGGACTCCTACAATGAGCAGTTCTTC

len: 16
d_gene: .
v_gene: TRBV7-2
abundance: .
j_gene: TRBJ1-4
CDR3aa: CASSVLLGPANEKLFF
CDR3nt: TGTGCCAGCAGCGTGCTTTTGGGGCCTGCTAATGAAAAACTGTTTTTT

len: 12
d_gene: .
v_gene: TRBV18
abundance: .
j_gene: TRBJ2-3
CDR3aa: CASSPQEDTQYF
CDR3nt: TGTGCCAGCTCACCACAGGAAGATACGCAGTATTTT

len: 15
d_gene: TRBD1
v_gene: TRBV27
abundance: few
j_gene: TRBJ2-2
CDR3aa: CASSLLGQGGGELFF
CDR3nt: TGTGCCAGCAGTTTATTGGGACAGGGCGGCGGGGAGCTGTTTTTT

len: 14
d_gene: TRBD1
v_gene: TRBV5-1
abundance: few
j_gene: TRBJ1-2
CDR3aa: CASSPGQENYGYTF
CDR3nt: TGCGCCAGCAGCCCCGGACAGGAGAACTATGGCTACACCTTC

len: 18
d_gene: TRBD2
v_gene: TRBV7-2
abundance: .
j_gene: TRBJ2-3
CDR3aa: CASSSASPGASGEDTQYF
CDR3nt: TGTGCCAGCAGCTCAGCCAGCCCGGGGGCTAGCGGGGAGGATACGCAGTATTTT

len: 16
d_gene: TRBD1
v_gene: TRBV12-3/TRBV12-4
abundance: .
j_gene: TRBJ1-6
CDR3aa: CASSLRWTGPDSPLHF
CDR3nt: TGTGCCAGCAGTTTACGCTGGACAGGGCCTGATTCACCCCTCCACTTT

len: 15
d_gene: .
v_gene: TRBV7-2
abundance: .
j_gene: TRBJ2-5
CDR3aa: CASSLSVRSQETQYF
CDR3nt: TGTGCCAGCAGCTTATCCGTCAGATCGCAAGAGACCCAGTACTTC

len: 15
d_gene: .
v_gene: TRBV9
abundance: few
j_gene: TRBJ1-4
CDR3aa: CASSVEGSTNEKLFF
CDR3nt: TGTGCCAGCAGCGTAGAAGGGTCAACTAATGAAAAACTGTTTTTT

len: 12
d_gene: .
v_gene: TRBV6-2/TRBV6-3
abundance: .
j_gene: TRBJ2-1
CDR3aa: CASSYFNNEQFF
CDR3nt: TGTGCCAGCAGTTACTTTAATAATGAGCAGTTCTTC